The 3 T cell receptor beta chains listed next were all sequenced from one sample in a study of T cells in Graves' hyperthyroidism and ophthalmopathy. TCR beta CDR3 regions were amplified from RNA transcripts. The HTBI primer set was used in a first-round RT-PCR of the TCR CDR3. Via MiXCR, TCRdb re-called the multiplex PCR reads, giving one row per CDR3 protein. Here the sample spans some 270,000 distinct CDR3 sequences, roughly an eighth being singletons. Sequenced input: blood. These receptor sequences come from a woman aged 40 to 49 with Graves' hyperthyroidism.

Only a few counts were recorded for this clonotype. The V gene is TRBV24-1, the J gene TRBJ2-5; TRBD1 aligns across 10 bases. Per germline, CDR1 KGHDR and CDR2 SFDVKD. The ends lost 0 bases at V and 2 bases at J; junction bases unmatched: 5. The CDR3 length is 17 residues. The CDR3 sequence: CATSDLVRTGGQETQYF. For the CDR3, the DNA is TGTGCCACCAGTGATTTGGTTAGGACAGGGGGGCAAGAGACCCAGTACTTC.

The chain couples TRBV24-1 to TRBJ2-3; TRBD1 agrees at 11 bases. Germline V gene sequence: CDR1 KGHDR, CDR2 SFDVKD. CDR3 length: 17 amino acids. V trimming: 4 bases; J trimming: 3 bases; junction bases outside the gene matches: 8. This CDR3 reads CATSDRTGGLRTDTQYF. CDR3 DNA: TGTGCCACCAGTGACCGGACAGGGGGCTTAAGGACAGATACGCAGTATTTT.

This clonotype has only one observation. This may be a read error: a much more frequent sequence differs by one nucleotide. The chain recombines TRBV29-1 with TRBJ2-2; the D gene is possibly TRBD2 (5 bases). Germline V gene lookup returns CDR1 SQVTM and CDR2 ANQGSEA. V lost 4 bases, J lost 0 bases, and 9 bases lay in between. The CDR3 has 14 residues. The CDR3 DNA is TGCAGCGTTGGACACGGGGCGAACACCGGGGAGCTGTTTTTT. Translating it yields CSVGHGANTGELFF.